The present T cell receptor (beta chain) was sequenced within a study of shared clonotypes between healthy human individuals. Donors included only healthy HIV-negative adults lacking recent acute infections or vaccinations. The investigators split CD4+ cells into a CD45RA+ naive subset and a CD45RA-negative memory subset. Method: immunoSEQ multiplex PCR; TCRdb's copy keeps in-frame clones and lacks some. The sample consists of roughly 1,000,000 clones, 75% to 80% of them appearing once. The V segment lost 5 bases and the J segment 5 bases; nucleotides outside the gene matches: 9. The CDR3 consists of 16 residues. Germline CDR1 reads LNHNV; CDR2 reads YYDKDF (reference sequence).

The source material was memory CD4+ T cells from PBMCs. Specified subset: CD45RA-negative fraction. The sequence derives from a man aged 18-30 years in good health. Some clones in this sample may be carry-over from other donors' samples. The chain is built from TRBV15 and TRBJ1-5; 10 positions agree with TRBD1. CDR3 sequence: CATSPPGQGRDQPQHF. The CDR3 region has the DNA TGTGCCACCAGCCCTCCGGGACAGGGGCGGGATCAGCCCCAGCATTTT.